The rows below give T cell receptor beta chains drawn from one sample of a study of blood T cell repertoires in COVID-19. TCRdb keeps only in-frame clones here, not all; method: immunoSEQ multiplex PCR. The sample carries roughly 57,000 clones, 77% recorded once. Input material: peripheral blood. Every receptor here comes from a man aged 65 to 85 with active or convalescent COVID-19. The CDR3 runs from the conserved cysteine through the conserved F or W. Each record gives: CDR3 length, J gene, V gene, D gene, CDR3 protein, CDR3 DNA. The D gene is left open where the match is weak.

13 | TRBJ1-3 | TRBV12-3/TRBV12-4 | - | CAIRHRSGNTIYF | TGTGCCATCCGACATCGGTCTGGAAACACCATATATTTT
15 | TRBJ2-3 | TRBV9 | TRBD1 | CASSPLGDRAETQYF | TGTGCCAGCAGCCCCCTGGGGGACAGGGCTGAGACGCAGTATTTT
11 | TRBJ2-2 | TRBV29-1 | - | CSGLGVGELFF | TGCAGCGGATTAGGGGTCGGGGAGCTGTTTTTT
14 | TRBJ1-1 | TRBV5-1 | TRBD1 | CASSAQGMGTEAFF | TGCGCCAGCAGCGCACAGGGGATGGGCACTGAAGCTTTCTTT
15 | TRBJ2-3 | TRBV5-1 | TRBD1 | CASSMSRDRVDTQYF | TGCGCCAGCAGCATGAGCCGGGACAGGGTGGATACGCAGTATTTT
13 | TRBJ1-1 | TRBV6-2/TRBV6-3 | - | CASSYTLGAEAFF | TGTGCCAGCAGCTATACTCTAGGGGCTGAAGCTTTCTTT
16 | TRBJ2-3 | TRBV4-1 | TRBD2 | CASSQEVGLITDTQYF | TGCGCCAGCAGCCAAGAGGTGGGACTAATCACAGATACGCAGTATTTT
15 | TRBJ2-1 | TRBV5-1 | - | CASSSGRGSVNEQFF | TGCGCCAGCAGCTCGGGTCGGGGGAGTGTCAATGAGCAGTTCTTC
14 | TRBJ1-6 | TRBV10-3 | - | CAISESFSDSPLHF | TGTGCCATCAGTGAGTCATTTTCCGATTCACCCCTCCACTTT
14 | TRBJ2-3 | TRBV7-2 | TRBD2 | CASSLANSGDTQYF | TGTGCCAGCAGCTTAGCCAATAGCGGGGATACGCAGTATTTT